This T cell receptor beta chain was retrieved from a study of beta chain features in type 1 diabetes. Study at large: Sorted cells numbering around 100,000,000 were examined across all samples. Study-level points and caveats: Shortening of TCRB CDR3s, moderate but significant, appeared in all four CD4+ subsets of Type 1 diabetes patients.

Investigators reverse transcribed all isolated RNA, so they sequenced expressed TCRB transcripts. Sequenced by immunoSEQ multiplex PCR; TCRdb stores in-frame clones only, minus some. Of 250,000 to 350,000 clones detected, 12% to 15% appear once; the ten largest clones hold more than 6.5%. Per donor, one heparinised blood draw averaged approximately 110 mL. This clone showed up just a few times. Its specificity is not known. The source is a man aged 25-45 years in good health. The sequenced sample consisted of central memory CD4+ T cells from blood.

The CDR3 loop is CASSQGAGDEQFF. The CDR3 DNA is TGTGCCAGCAGCCAAGGAGCGGGAGATGAGCAGTTCTTC. The genes are TRBV4-2 and TRBJ2-1; TRBD2 matches 8 bases. The trim removed 1 base at V and 8 bases at J, leaving 1 base unmatched. The CDR3 covers 13 residues. CDR1 and CDR2 from the germline V gene are LGHNA and YNFKEQ.